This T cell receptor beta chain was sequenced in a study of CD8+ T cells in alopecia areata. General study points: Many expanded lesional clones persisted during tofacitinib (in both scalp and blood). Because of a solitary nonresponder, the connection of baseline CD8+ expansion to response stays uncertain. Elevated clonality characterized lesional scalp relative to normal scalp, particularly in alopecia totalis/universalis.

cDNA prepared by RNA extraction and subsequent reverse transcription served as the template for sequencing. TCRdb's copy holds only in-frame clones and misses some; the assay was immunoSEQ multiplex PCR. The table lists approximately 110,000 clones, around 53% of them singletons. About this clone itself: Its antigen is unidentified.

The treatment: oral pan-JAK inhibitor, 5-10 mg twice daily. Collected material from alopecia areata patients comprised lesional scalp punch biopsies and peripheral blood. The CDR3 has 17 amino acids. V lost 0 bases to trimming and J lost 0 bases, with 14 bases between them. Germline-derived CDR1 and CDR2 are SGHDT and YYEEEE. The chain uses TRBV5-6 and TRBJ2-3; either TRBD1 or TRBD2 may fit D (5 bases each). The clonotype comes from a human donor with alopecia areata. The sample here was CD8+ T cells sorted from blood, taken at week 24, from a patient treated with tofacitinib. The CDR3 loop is CASSLGGVPMSTDTQYF. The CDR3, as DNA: TGTGCCAGCAGCTTGGGAGGGGTTCCGATGAGCACAGATACGCAGTATTTT.